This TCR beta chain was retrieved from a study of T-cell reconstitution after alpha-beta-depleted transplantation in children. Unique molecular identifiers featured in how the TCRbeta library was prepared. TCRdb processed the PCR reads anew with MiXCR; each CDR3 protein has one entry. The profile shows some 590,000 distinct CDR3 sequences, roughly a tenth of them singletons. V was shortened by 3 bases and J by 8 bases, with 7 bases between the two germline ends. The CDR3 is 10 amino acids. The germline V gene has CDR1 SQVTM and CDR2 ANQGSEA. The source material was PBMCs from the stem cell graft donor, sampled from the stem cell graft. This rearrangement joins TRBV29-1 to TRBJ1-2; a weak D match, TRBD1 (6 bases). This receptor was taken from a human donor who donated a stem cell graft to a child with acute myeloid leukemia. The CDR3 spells CSVDGGGYTF. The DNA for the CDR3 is TGCAGCGTTGACGGGGGCGGCTACACCTTC.